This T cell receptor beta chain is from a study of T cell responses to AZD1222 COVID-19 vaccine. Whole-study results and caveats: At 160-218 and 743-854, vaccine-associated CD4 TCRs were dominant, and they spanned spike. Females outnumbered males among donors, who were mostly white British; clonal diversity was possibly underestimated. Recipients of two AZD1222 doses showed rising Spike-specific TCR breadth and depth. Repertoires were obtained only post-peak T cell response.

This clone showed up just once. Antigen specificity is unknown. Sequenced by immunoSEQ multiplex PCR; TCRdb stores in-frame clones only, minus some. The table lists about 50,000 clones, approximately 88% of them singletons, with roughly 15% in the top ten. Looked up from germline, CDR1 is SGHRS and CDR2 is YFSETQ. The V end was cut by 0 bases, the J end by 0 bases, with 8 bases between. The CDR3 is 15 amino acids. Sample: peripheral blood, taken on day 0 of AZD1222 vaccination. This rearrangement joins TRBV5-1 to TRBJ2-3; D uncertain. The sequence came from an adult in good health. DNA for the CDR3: TGCGCCAGCAGCTTGGAAGGTTTCAGCACAGATACGCAGTATTTT. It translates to CASSLEGFSTDTQYF.